This T cell receptor beta chain appears in the sequencing data of a study of blood T cells in healthy people across ages. There are a few counts of this clonotype. V dropped 4 bases and J dropped 5 bases, with 14 bases sitting between them. The CDR3 has 14 amino acids. In germline, CDR1 is SEHNR, CDR2 FQNEAQ (reference sequence). Using a J-beta primer mix together with a sample-barcoded 5' primer, a second PCR was run for about 6 to 11 cycles. TCRdb called the 5' RACE reads again in MiXCR, with one record for every CDR3 protein. The sample consists of approximately 580,000 distinct CDR3 sequences, 24% of them appearing once. Each sample had at least 7 million PBMCs isolated. This sample was also put to use in a study of T cells of mothers and their children.

This TCR was sampled from a boy between 10 and 17 years old in good health. Source material: blood. This rearrangement joins TRBV7-9 to TRBJ2-5; D is ambiguous. The CDR3 is CASSSGWQQETQYF. For the CDR3, the DNA is TGTGCCAGCAGCTCTGGTTGGCAACAGGAGACCCAGTACTTC.